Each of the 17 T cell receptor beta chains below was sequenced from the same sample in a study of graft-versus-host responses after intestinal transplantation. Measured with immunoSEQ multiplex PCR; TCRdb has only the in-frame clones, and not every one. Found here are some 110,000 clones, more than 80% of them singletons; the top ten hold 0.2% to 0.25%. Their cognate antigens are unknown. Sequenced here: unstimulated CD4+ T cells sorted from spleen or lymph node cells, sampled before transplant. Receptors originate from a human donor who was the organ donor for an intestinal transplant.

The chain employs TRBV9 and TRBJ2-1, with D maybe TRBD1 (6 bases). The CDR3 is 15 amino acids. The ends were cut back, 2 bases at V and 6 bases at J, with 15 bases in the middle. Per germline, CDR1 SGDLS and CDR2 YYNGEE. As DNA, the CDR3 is TGTGCCAGCAGCGTGTCAGGGGATGTCGGCAATGAGCAGTTCTTC. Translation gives CASSVSGDVGNEQFF. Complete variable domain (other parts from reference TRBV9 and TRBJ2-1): DSGVTQTPKHLITATGQRVTLRCSPRSGDLSVYWYQQSLDQGLQFLIQYYNGEERAKGNILERFSAQQFPDLHSELNLSSLELGDSALYFCASSVSGDVGNEQFFGPGTRLTVL.

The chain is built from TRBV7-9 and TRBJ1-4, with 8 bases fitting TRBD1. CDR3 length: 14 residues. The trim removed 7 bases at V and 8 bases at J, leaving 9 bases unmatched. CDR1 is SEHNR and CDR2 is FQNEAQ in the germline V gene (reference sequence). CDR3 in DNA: TGTGCCAGCAATACAGGGGGAGGAGGAGAAAAACTGTTTTTT. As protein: CASNTGGGGEKLFF.

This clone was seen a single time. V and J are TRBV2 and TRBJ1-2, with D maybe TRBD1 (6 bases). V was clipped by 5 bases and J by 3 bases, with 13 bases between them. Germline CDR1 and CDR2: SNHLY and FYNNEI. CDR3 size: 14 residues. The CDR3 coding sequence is TGTGCCAGCAGTCCCCAGGGGCCAGACTATGGCTACACCTTC. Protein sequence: CASSPQGPDYGYTF.

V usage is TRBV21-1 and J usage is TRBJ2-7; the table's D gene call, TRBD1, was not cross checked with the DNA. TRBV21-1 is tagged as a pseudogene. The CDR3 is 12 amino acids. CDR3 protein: CASIQGADEQYF. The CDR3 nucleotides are TGTGCCAGCATACAGGGGGCCGACGAGCAGTACTTC.

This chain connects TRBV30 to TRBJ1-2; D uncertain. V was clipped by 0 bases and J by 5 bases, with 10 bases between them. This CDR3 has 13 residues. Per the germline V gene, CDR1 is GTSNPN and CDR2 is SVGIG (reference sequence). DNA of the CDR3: TGTGCCTGGAGTGTAGAGAGGCAGTATGGCTACACCTTC. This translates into CAWSVERQYGYTF.

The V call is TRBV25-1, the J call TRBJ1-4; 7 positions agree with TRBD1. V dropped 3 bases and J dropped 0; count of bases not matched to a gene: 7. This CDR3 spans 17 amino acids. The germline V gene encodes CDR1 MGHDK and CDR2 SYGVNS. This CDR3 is CASSESGGTATNEKLFF. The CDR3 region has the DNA TGTGCCAGCAGTGAGTCAGGGGGGACCGCAACTAATGAAAAACTGTTTTTT.

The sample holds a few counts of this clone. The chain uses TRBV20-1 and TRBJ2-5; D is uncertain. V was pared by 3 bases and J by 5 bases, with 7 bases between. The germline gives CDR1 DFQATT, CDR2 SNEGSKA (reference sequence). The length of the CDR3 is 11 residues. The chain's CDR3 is CSASLQETQYF. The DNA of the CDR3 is TGCAGTGCTAGTTTGCAGGAGACCCAGTACTTC.

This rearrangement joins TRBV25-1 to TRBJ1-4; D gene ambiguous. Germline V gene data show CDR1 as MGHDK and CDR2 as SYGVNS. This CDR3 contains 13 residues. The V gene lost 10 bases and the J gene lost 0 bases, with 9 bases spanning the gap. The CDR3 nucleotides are TGTGCCACCAGAGCTGCAACTAATGAAAAACTGTTTTTT. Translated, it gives CATRAATNEKLFF.

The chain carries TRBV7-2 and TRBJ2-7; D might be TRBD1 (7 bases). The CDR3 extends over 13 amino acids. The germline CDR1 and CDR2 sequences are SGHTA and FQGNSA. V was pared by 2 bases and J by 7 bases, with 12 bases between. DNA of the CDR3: TGTGCCAGCAGCTTACGACAGGGAGGAGAGCAGTACTTC. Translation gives CASSLRQGGEQYF.

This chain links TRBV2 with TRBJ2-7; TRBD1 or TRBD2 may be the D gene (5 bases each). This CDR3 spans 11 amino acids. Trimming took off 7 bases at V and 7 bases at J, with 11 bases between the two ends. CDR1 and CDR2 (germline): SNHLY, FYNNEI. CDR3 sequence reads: CASKEGNEQYF. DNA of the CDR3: TGTGCCAGCAAAGAGGGGAATGAGCAGTACTTC. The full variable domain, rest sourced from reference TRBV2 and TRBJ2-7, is EPEVTQTPSHQVTQMGQEVILRCVPISNHLYFYWYRQILGQKVEFLVSFYNNEISEKSEIFDDQFSVERPDGSNFTLKIRSTKLEDSAMYFCASKEGNEQYFGPGTRLTVT.

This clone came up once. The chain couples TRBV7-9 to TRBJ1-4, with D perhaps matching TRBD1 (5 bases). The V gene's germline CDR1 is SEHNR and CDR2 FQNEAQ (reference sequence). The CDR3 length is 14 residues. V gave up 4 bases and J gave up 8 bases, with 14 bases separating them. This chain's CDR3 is CASSSKSRGEKLFF. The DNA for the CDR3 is TGTGCCAGCAGCTCAAAGAGCCGGGGGGAAAAACTGTTTTTT.

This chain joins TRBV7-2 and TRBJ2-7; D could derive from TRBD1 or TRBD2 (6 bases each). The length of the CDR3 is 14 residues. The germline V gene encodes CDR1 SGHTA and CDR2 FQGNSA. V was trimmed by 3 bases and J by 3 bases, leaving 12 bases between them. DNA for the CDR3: TGTGCCAGCAGCTTCGGGGGCAGGGACTACGAGCAGTACTTC. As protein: CASSFGGRDYEQYF.

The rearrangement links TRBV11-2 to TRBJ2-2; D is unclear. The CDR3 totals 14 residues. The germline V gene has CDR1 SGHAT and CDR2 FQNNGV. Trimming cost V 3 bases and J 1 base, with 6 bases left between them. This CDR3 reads CASSLNWNTGELFF. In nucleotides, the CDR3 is TGTGCCAGCAGCTTGAACTGGAACACCGGGGAGCTGTTTTTT.

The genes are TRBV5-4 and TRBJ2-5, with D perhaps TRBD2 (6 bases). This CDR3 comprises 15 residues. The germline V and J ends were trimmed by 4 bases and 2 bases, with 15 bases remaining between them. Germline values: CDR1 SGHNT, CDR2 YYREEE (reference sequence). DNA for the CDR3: TGTGCCAGCAGCCGGGGACTTCCACCTCAAGAGACCCAGTACTTC. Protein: CASSRGLPPQETQYF.

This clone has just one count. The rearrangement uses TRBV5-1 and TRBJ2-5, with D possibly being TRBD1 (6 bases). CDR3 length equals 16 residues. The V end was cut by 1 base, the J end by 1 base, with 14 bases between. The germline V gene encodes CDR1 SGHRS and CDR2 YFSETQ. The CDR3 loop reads CASSLSLQGLQETQYF. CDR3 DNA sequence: TGCGCCAGCAGCTTGTCTCTACAGGGCCTCCAAGAGACCCAGTACTTC.

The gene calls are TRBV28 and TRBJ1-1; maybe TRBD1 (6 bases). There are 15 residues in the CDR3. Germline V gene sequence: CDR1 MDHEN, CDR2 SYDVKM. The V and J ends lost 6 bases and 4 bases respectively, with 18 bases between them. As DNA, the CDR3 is TGTGCCAGCAGCCTACGGGGGGCGAAAGGCACTGAAGCTTTCTTT. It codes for CASSLRGAKGTEAFF.

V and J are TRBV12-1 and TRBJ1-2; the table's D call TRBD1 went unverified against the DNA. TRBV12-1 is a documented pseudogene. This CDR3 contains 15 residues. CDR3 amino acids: CASSFVNSSNYGYTF. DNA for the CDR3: TGTGCCAGCAGCTTTGTTAACAGCTCCAACTATGGCTACACCTTC.